What follows are 26 T cell receptor beta chains derived from one specimen sequenced in a study of blood T cell repertoires in COVID-19. Only in-frame clones appear in the TCRdb table, and some are missing; sequencing was by immunoSEQ multiplex PCR. Here the sample spans 110,000 to 150,000 clones, 88% being singletons. The sample taken for sequencing was peripheral blood. These receptors were taken from a man between 45 and 60 years old with active or convalescent COVID-19.

This sequence joins TRBV27 and TRBJ2-7; 7 nucleotides align to TRBD2. Germline CDR1 reads MNHEY; CDR2 reads SMNVEV (reference sequence). The CDR3 totals 12 residues. The ends lost 8 bases at V and 1 base at J; junction bases unmatched: 2. The CDR3 DNA sequence: TGTGCCAGCTCGGGGGGATCCTACGAGCAGTACTTC. It codes for CASSGGSYEQYF.

The chain links TRBV5-1 to TRBJ2-7; D may be TRBD2 (6 bases). Germline CDR1 SGHRS, CDR2 YFSETQ. The CDR3 loop spans 14 amino acids. V shed 5 bases and J shed 3 bases, with 15 bases lying between them. The CDR3 DNA reads TGCGCCAGCAGGTTGTCCGGGAGCAGCTACGAGCAGTACTTC. Translation gives CASRLSGSSYEQYF.

The chain couples TRBV7-9 to TRBJ1-4; 9 nucleotides match TRBD1. Trimming removed 5 bases from V and 8 bases from J; junction bases left unmatched: 9. The CDR3 sequence is 15 residues long. Germline V gene data show CDR1 as SEHNR and CDR2 as FQNEAQ (reference sequence). CDR3 sequence (DNA): TGTGCCAGCAGCGCGTACAGGGGGCTAAGCGAAAAACTGTTTTTT. Translated, it gives CASSAYRGLSEKLFF. Together with reference TRBV7-9 and TRBJ1-4, the CDR3 gives the full variable domain: DTGVSQNPRHKITKRGQNVTFRCDPISEHNRLYWYRQTLGQGPEFLTYFQNEAQLEKSRLLSDRFSAERPKGSFSTLEIQRTEQGDSAMYLCASSAYRGLSEKLFFGSGTQLSVL.

The chain couples TRBV7-9 to TRBJ1-4, with D possibly matching TRBD1 (5 bases). CDR3 length: 16 amino acids. Trimming took 1 base from V and 1 from J, leaving 10 bases between them. Germline V lookup: CDR1 SEHNR, CDR2 FQNEAQ (reference sequence). The CDR3 reads CASSLVRQGTNEKLFF. CDR3 DNA: TGTGCCAGCAGCTTAGTCAGGCAGGGAACTAATGAAAAACTGTTTTTT.

This rearrangement joins TRBV5-4 to TRBJ1-2; 10 nucleotides align to TRBD1. Germline V gives CDR1 SGHNT, CDR2 YYREEE (reference sequence). Germline trimming cut 2 bases from V and 8 bases from J; bases unmatched to any gene: 6. This CDR3 is built from 14 residues. In nucleotides, the CDR3 is TGTGCCAGCAGCTTCCAGACAGGGGGCAAAGGCTACACCTTC. Its protein is CASSFQTGGKGYTF. Looking up the rest from reference TRBV5-4 and TRBJ1-2 gives the full variable domain: ETGVTQSPTHLIKTRGQQVTLRCSSQSGHNTVSWYQQALGQGPQFIFQYYREEENGRGNFPPRFSGLQFPNYSSELNVNALELDDSALYLCASSFQTGGKGYTFGSGTRLTVV.

The chain links TRBV7-2 to TRBJ2-7, with TRBD1 matching over 9 bases. The CDR3 totals 15 residues. In germline, CDR1 is SGHTA, CDR2 FQGNSA. J lost 3 bases, V lost 6 bases, and 9 bases had no gene match. CDR3 bases: TGTGCCAGCAGTCCCGACCGGACAGGGGTCTACGAGCAGTACTTC. Protein: CASSPDRTGVYEQYF.

The chain recombines TRBV9 with TRBJ2-1; TRBD1 matches 8 bases. V gave up 1 base and J gave up 9 bases; unmatched junction bases: 9. The CDR3 is 15 amino acids. Per germline, CDR1 SGDLS and CDR2 YYNGEE. In DNA, the CDR3 is TGTGCCAGCAGCGTAAAGCAGGGGGCGCCCAGTGAGCAGTTCTTC. Translating gives CASSVKQGAPSEQFF.

V and J are TRBV28 and TRBJ2-7; TRBD2 agrees at 8 bases. V was pared by 2 bases and J by 1 base, with 10 bases of the junction left unmatched. Germline CDR1 reads MDHEN; CDR2 reads SYDVKM. The CDR3 sequence is 17 residues long. CDR3 sequence: CASSLGAGARRSYEQYF. The DNA of the CDR3 is TGTGCCAGCAGTTTAGGAGCGGGAGCGAGGAGATCCTACGAGCAGTACTTC.

The chain carries TRBV12-3 or TRBV12-4 and TRBJ2-7; unclear D gene. The V end lost 6 bases, the J end lost 2 bases, and 8 bases lay between the germline ends. The CDR3 has 12 amino acids. CDR3 region: CASRHQTYEQYF. Here the CDR3 DNA reads TGTGCCAGCAGACATCAGACCTACGAGCAGTACTTC.

The rearrangement joins TRBV7-2 to TRBJ2-7; perhaps TRBD2 as D (6 bases). The ends were cut back, 3 bases at V and 3 bases at J, with 21 bases in the middle. This CDR3 is 17 amino acids long. Per the germline V gene, CDR1 is SGHTA and CDR2 is FQGNSA. The CDR3 loop reads CASSLSTVGGGGYEQYF. CDR3 DNA: TGTGCCAGCAGCTTGTCAACGGTGGGGGGAGGAGGCTACGAGCAGTACTTC.

The V call is TRBV29-1, the J call TRBJ1-5; D ambiguous. Germline loops: CDR1 SQVTM, CDR2 ANQGSEA. The CDR3 consists of 13 residues. The V gene lost 4 bases and the J gene lost 0 bases, with 7 bases spanning the gap. The CDR3 protein is CSVAGNSNQPQHF. CDR3 coding DNA: TGCAGCGTTGCGGGAAATAGCAATCAGCCCCAGCATTTT. Based on the CDR3 plus reference TRBV29-1 and TRBJ1-5, the full variable domain is SAVISQKPSRDICQRGTSLTIQCQVDSQVTMMFWYRQQPGQSLTLIATANQGSEATYESGFVIDKFPISRPNLTFSTLTVSNMSPEDSSIYLCSVAGNSNQPQHFGDGTRLSIL.

This chain connects TRBV5-1 to TRBJ2-7; weak D call: TRBD1 (5 bases). The CDR3 extends over 15 amino acids. The ends were cut back, 0 bases at V and 3 bases at J, with 13 bases in the middle. In germline, CDR1 is SGHRS, CDR2 YFSETQ. The CDR3 DNA reads as TGCGCCAGCAGCTTGGATCAGGGCGTCCACTACGAGCAGTACTTC. Translating gives CASSLDQGVHYEQYF.

This clone was recorded a few times. This chain links TRBV7-8 with TRBJ2-7; perhaps TRBD1 as D (6 bases). Germline loops: CDR1 SGHVS, CDR2 FQNEAQ. V shed 4 bases and J shed 3 bases, with 13 bases lying between them. This CDR3 is 14 amino acids long. Written as DNA, the CDR3 is TGTGCCAGCAGCTCGGACAGAAGGGTCTACGAGCAGTACTTC. Residues: CASSSDRRVYEQYF.

The gene calls are TRBV19 and TRBJ1-5; D is perhaps TRBD1 (5 bases). The V end lost 3 bases, the J end lost 2 bases, and 14 bases lay between the germline ends. Per germline, CDR1 LNHDA and CDR2 SQIVND (reference sequence). This CDR3 has 16 residues. The CDR3 reads CASSMRDRGGNQPQHF. CDR3 in DNA: TGTGCCAGTAGTATGAGGGACCGCGGGGGCAATCAGCCCCAGCATTTT.

This rearrangement joins TRBV9 to TRBJ2-7; tentatively, D is TRBD1 (5 bases). V dropped 1 base and J dropped 3 bases, with 11 bases sitting between them. This CDR3 is 14 amino acids long. Germline V lookup: CDR1 SGDLS, CDR2 YYNGEE. The CDR3 loop reads CASSVTSRVYEQYF. The CDR3 bases are TGTGCCAGCAGCGTAACAAGCAGGGTCTACGAGCAGTACTTC.

The V call is TRBV14, the J call TRBJ1-1, with D tentatively TRBD1 (5 bases). This CDR3 spans 12 amino acids. Germline-derived CDR1 and CDR2 are SGHDN and FVKESK. The ends were cut back, 2 bases at V and 11 bases at J, with 12 bases in the middle. CDR3 coding DNA: TGTGCCAGCAGCCAACCAGCGGGGGGGGCTTTCTTT. Amino acids: CASSQPAGGAFF. Filled out from reference TRBV14 and TRBJ1-1, the complete variable domain reads EAGVTQFPSHSVIEKGQTVTLRCDPISGHDNLYWYRRVMGKEIKFLLHFVKESKQDESGMPNNRFLAERTGGTYSTLKVQPAELEDSGVYFCASSQPAGGAFFGQGTRLTVV.

This rearrangement joins TRBV15 to TRBJ2-5; TRBD1 is a possible D gene (5 bases). CDR1 and CDR2 from the germline V gene are LNHNV and YYDKDF (reference sequence). V lost 1 base and J 0 bases, leaving 12 bases between the germline ends. The CDR3 is made up of 16 amino acids. CDR3 in amino acids: CATSRGTLMYQETQYF. The CDR3 nucleotides are TGTGCCACCAGCAGAGGGACATTAATGTACCAAGAGACCCAGTACTTC.

This clone has just one count. The chain recombines TRBV6-5 with TRBJ2-5; D is perhaps TRBD2 (5 bases). Trimming cost V 5 bases and J 5 bases, with 18 bases left between them. The CDR3 covers 15 residues. From germline, CDR1 is MNHEY and CDR2 SVGAGI. CDR3 amino acids: CASSPRTRSGETQYF. In nucleotides, the CDR3 is TGTGCCAGCAGTCCCCGGACCCGCTCGGGGGAGACCCAGTACTTC.

This clone has more than one count but fewer than ten. The chain is built from TRBV5-1 and TRBJ2-2; 9 nucleotides line up with TRBD1. The germline CDR1 and CDR2 sequences are SGHRS and YFSETQ. CDR3 length: 19 residues. The V gene end was trimmed by 7 bases and the J gene end by 5 bases; junction bases not matched to a gene: 21. CDR3 amino acids: CASRKMQQTGTGRTGELFF. DNA of the CDR3: TGCGCCAGCCGAAAAATGCAGCAGACCGGGACAGGGCGGACCGGGGAGCTGTTTTTT. Full variable domain (outside the CDR3, taken from reference TRBV5-1 and TRBJ2-2): KAGVTQTPRYLIKTRGQQVTLSCSPISGHRSVSWYQQTPGQGLQFLFEYFSETQRNKGNFPGRFSGRQFSNSRSEMNVSTLELGDSALYLCASRKMQQTGTGRTGELFFGEGSRLTVL.

The J gene is TRBJ2-6, the V gene TRBV18, with 7 bases fitting TRBD2. V was clipped by 3 bases and J by 0 bases; unmatched bases: 5. The CDR3 totals 17 residues. CDR1 and CDR2 from the germline V gene are KGHSH and LQKENI. CDR3 residues: CASSPAGVRSGANVLTF. In DNA form, the CDR3 reads TGTGCCAGCTCACCGGCGGGGGTTCGCTCTGGGGCCAACGTCCTGACTTTC.

The V and J genes are TRBV19 and TRBJ2-2, with TRBD1 matching over 7 bases. Trimming at V came to 6 bases and at J to 4 bases, leaving 8 bases not matched to a gene. Germline V gene lookup returns CDR1 LNHDA and CDR2 SQIVND (reference sequence). The CDR3 is made up of 15 amino acids. Written as DNA, the CDR3 is TGTGCCAGTAGAACCCGACAGGGTGGCACCGGGGAGCTGTTTTTT. It yields the protein CASRTRQGGTGELFF.

This clone was seen just once. V is TRBV4-3 and J is TRBJ2-1; D remains unclear. The ends were cut back, 0 bases at V and 0 bases at J, with 9 bases in the middle. CDR1 LGHNA and CDR2 YSLEER come from the germline V gene. The CDR3 contains 16 residues. The CDR3 is CASSQDWAGSYNEQFF. The CDR3 region has the DNA TGCGCCAGCAGCCAAGACTGGGCCGGCTCCTACAATGAGCAGTTCTTC.

The J gene is TRBJ1-6, the V gene TRBV27; D is perhaps TRBD1 (5 bases). The germline CDR1 and CDR2 sequences are MNHEY and SMNVEV (reference sequence). The CDR3 has 15 amino acids. The germline V and J ends were trimmed by 6 bases and 0 bases, with 9 bases remaining between them. The DNA for the CDR3 is TGTGCCAGCAGGCCGGGGGGCTCCTATAATTCACCCCTCCACTTT. Its translation: CASRPGGSYNSPLHF.

The CDR3 sequence: CASSSASGKQPQHF. In DNA, the CDR3 is TGTGCCAGCAGTTCGGCCAGCGGGAAACAGCCCCAGCATTTT. J is TRBJ1-5 and V is TRBV6-5; D is unresolved. Germline V gene data show CDR1 as MNHEY and CDR2 as SVGAGI. CDR3 length equals 14 residues. Trimming shortened V by 4 bases and J by 7 bases, and 14 bases separated the two germline ends.

The chain recombines TRBV19 with TRBJ1-1; perhaps TRBD1 as D (5 bases). Trimming took 3 bases from V and 5 from J, leaving 19 bases between them. Germline CDR1 is LNHDA and CDR2 is SQIVND (reference sequence). The CDR3 contains 16 residues. The CDR3 sequence: CASSIGGAGSGTEAFF. The DNA of the CDR3 is TGTGCCAGTAGTATCGGTGGCGCAGGGTCCGGGACTGAAGCTTTCTTT.

The gene calls are TRBV19 and TRBJ2-2; a possible D gene is TRBD2 (6 bases). Germline V gene sequence: CDR1 LNHDA, CDR2 SQIVND (reference sequence). V lost 3 bases, J lost 3 bases, and 11 bases lay in between. This CDR3 comprises 15 residues. The CDR3 sequence is CASSIGREYTGELFF. The DNA of the CDR3 is TGTGCCAGTAGTATCGGGCGGGAATACACCGGGGAGCTGTTTTTT.